This T cell receptor (beta chain) emerged from a study of metastatic and nonmetastatic thyroid tumors. Per the original methods: The study took CDR3 differences across clinicopathological groups and made a distant-metastasis classifier for papillary thyroid cancer from them. TCRdb reanalyzed the PCR reads via MiXCR. TCRdb, rather than the study authors, made the V and J calls. The profile shows tens of thousands of clones, 14% of them singletons. There were no patients who had received any treatment before thyroid surgery. The CDR3 covers 14 residues. Trimming cost V 8 bases and J 5 bases, with 17 bases left between them. Germline V CDR1 and CDR2: MNHNS, SASEGT. This clone occurred a few times.

The TCR was taken from a male donor with papillary thyroid cancer or a benign thyroid nodule (not recorded which). Some clones in this sample may be carry-over from other donors' samples. The sample taken for sequencing was blood. The chain couples TRBV6-1 to TRBJ2-3; possible D gene TRBD1, 5 bases. CDR3 region: CASRGKGQGDTQYF. The CDR3 nucleotides read TGTGCCAGCCGAGGAAAGGGGCAAGGAGATACGCAGTATTTT.